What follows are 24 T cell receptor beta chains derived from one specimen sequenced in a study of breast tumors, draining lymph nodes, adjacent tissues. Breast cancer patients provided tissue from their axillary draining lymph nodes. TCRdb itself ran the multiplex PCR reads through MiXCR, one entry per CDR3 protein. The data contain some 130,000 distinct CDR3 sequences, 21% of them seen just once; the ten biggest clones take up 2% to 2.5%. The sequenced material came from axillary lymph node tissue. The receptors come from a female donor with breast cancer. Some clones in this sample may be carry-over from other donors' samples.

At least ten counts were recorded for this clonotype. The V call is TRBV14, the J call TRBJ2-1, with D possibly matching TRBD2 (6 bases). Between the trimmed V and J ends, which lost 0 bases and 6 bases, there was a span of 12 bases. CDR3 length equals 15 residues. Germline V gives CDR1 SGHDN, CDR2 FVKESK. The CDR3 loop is CASSQDGPSANEQFF. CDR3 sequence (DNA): TGTGCCAGCAGCCAAGATGGCCCTAGCGCCAATGAGCAGTTCTTC.

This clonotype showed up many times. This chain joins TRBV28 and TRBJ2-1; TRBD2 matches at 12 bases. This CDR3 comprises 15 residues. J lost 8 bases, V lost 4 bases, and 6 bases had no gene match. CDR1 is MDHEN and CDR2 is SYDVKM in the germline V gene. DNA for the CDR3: TGTGCCAGCAGTTCTGCCGGGACTAGCGGGCATGAGCAGTTCTTC. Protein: CASSSAGTSGHEQFF.

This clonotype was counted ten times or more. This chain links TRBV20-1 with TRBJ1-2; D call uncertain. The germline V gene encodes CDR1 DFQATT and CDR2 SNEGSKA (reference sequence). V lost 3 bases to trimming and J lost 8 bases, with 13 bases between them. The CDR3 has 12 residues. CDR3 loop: CSASFPQRGYTF. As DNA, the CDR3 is TGCAGTGCTAGCTTCCCCCAGAGGGGCTACACCTTC.

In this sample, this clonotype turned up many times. CDR3 bases: TGTGCCAGCAGCTTAGGTAATTGGCTAGCGGGAGGGCCGAATGAGCAGTTCTTC. It translates to CASSLGNWLAGGPNEQFF. The rearrangement links TRBV7-9 to TRBJ2-1; 12 bases align to TRBD2. V lost 1 base to trimming and J lost 7 bases; unmatched junction nucleotides: 11. The CDR3 loop spans 18 amino acids. Looked up from germline, CDR1 is SEHNR and CDR2 is FQNEAQ (reference sequence).

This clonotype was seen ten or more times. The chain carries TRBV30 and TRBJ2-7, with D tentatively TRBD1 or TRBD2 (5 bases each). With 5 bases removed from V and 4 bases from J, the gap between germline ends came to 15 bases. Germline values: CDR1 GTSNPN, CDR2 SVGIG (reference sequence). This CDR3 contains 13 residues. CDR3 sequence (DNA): TGTGCCTGGCACCAGGGATCGGGGTACGAGCAGTACTTC. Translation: CAWHQGSGYEQYF.

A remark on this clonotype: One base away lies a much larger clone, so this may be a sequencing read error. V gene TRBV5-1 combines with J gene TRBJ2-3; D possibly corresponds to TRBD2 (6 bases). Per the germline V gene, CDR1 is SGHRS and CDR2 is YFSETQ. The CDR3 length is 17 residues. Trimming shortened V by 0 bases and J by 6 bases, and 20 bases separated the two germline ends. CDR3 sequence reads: CASSLAPGTPKVDTQYF. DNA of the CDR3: TGCGCCAGCAGCTTGGCTCCTGGGACTCCGAAAGTGGATACGCAGTATTTT. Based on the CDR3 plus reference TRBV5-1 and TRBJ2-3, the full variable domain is KAGVTQTPRYLIKTRGQQVTLSCSPISGHRSVSWYQQTPGQGLQFLFEYFSETQRNKGNFPGRFSGRQFSNSRSEMNVSTLELGDSALYLCASSLAPGTPKVDTQYFGPGTRLTVL.

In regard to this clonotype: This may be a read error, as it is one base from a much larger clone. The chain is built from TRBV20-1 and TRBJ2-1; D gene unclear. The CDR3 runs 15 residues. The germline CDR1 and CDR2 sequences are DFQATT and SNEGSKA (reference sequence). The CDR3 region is CSATRAVGSYNERFF. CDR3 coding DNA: TGCAGTGCCACACGGGCCGTGGGGTCCTACAATGAGCGGTTCTTC.

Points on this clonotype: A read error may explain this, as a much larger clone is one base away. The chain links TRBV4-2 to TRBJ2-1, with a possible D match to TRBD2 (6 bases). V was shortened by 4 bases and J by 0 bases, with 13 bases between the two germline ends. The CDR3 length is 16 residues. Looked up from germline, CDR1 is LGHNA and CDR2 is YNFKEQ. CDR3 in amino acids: CASSLGGANSYNEQFF. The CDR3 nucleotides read TGTGCCAGCAGCCTGGGGGGTGCCAACTCCTACAATGAGCAGTTCTTC.

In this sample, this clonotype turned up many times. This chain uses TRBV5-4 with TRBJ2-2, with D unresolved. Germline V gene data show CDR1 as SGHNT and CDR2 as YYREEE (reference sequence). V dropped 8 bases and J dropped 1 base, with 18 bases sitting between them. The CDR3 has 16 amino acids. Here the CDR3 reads CASRNGPEKNTGELFF. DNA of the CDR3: TGTGCCAGTCGCAACGGGCCGGAGAAGAACACCGGGGAGCTGTTTTTT.

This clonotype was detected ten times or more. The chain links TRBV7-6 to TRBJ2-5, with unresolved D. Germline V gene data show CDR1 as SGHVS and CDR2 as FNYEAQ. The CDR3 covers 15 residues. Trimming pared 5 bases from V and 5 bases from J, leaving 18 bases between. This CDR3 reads CASSRSLTPGETQYF. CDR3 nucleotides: TGTGCCAGCAGCCGCAGCCTCACCCCCGGGGAGACCCAGTACTTC.

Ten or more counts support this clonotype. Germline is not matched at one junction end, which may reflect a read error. The DNA of the CDR3 is TGTGCTAGCAGCCCTAAACGGGACAGGGTGGGGGAGACCCAGTACTTC. Amino acid sequence: CASSPKRDRVGETQYF. The chain links TRBV7-7 to TRBJ2-5; 9 bases are a match to TRBD1. The length of the CDR3 is 16 residues. CDR1 and CDR2 (germline): SSHAT, FNYEAQ (reference sequence).

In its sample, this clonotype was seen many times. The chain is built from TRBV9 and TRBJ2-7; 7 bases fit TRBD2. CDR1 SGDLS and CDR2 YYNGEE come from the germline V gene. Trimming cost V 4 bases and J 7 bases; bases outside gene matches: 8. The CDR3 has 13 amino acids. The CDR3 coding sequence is TGTGCCAGCAGCCCAGGGTCAGCGGGAGAGCAGTACTTC. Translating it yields CASSPGSAGEQYF.

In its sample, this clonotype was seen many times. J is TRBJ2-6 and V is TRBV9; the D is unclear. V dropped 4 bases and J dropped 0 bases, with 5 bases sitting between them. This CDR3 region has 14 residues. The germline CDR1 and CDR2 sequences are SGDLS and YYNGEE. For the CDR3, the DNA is TGTGCCAGCAGCCCAGACTCTGGGGCCAACGTCCTGACTTTC. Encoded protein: CASSPDSGANVLTF.

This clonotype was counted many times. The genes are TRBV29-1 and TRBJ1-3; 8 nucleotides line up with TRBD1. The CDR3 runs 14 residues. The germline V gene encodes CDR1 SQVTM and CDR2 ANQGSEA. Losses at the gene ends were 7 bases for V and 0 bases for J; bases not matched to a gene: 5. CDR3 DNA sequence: TGCAGCGCGCGGACAGGGACCTCTGGAAACACCATATATTTT. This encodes CSARTGTSGNTIYF.

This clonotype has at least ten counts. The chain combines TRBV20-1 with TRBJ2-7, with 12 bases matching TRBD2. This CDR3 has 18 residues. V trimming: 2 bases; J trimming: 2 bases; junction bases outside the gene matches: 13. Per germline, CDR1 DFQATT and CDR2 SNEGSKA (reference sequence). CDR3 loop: CSARSSGLAGGWAYEQYF. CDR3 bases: TGCAGTGCTAGATCCTCGGGGCTAGCGGGAGGGTGGGCCTACGAGCAGTACTTC.

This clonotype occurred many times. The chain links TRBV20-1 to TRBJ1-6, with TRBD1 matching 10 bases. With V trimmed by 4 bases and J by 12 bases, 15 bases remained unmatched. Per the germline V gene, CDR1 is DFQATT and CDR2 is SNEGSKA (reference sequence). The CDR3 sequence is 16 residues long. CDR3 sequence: CSATSTGTGAAIPLHF. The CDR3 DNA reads TGCAGTGCTACTTCCACCGGGACAGGGGCGGCAATACCCCTCCACTTT.

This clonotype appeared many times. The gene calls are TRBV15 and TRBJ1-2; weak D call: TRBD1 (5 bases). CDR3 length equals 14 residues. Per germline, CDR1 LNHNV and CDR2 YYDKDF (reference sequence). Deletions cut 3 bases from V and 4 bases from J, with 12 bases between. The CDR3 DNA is TGTGCCACCAGCAGCCCGACAGAACTCTATGGCTACACCTTC. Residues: CATSSPTELYGYTF. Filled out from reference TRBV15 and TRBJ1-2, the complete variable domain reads DAMVIQNPRYQVTQFGKPVTLSCSQTLNHNVMYWYQQKSSQAPKLLFHYYDKDFNNEADTPDNFQSRRPNTSFCFLDIRSPGLGDTAMYLCATSSPTELYGYTFGSGTRLTVV.

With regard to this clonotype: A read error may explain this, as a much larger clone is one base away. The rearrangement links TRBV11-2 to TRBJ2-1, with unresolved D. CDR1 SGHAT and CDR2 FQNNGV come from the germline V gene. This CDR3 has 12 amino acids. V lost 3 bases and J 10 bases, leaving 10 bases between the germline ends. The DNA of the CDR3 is TGTGCCAGCAGCTTCCTATTAGGAGAGCAGTTCTTC. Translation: CASSFLLGEQFF. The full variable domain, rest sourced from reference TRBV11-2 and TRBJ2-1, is EAGVAQSPRYKIIEKRQSVAFWCNPISGHATLYWYQQILGQGPKLLIQFQNNGVVDDSQLPKDRFSAERLKGVDSTLKIQPAKLEDSAVYLCASSFLLGEQFFGPGTRLTVL.

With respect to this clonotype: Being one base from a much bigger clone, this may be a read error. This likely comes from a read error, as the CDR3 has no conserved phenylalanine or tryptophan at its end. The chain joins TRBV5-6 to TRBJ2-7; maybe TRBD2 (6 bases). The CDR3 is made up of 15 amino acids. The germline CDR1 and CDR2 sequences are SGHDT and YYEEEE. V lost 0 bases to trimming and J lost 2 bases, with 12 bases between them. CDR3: CASSLGGGATYEQYL. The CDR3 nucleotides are TGTGCCAGCAGCTTGGGTGGAGGGGCGACCTACGAGCAGTACCTC.

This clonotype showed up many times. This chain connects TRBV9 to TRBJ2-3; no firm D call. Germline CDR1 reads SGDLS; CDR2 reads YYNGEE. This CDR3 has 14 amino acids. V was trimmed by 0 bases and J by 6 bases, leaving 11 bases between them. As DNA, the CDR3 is TGTGCCAGCAGCGTAGACCTATATGTGGATACGCAGTATTTT. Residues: CASSVDLYVDTQYF.

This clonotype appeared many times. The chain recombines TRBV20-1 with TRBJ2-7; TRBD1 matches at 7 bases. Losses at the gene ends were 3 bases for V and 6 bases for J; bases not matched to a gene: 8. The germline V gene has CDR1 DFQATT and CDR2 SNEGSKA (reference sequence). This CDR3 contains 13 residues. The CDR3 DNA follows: TGCAGTGCTAGCCGCGGACAGGTTTCCGAGCAGTACTTC. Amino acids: CSASRGQVSEQYF.

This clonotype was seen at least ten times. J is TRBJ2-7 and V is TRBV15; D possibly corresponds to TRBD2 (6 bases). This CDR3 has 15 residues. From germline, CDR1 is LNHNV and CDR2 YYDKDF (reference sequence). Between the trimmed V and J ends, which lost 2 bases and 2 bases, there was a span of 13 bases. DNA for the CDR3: TGTGCCACCAGCAGACCCGGATGGAGGGCCTACGAGCAGTACTTC. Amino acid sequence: CATSRPGWRAYEQYF.

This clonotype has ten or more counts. The CDR3 protein is CASSSTGRDTGELFF. For the CDR3, the DNA is TGCGCCAGCAGCTCAACAGGGAGGGACACCGGGGAGCTGTTTTTT. The chain uses TRBV5-1 and TRBJ2-2; TRBD2 is a possible D gene (7 bases). This CDR3 spans 15 amino acids. Germline V lookup: CDR1 SGHRS, CDR2 YFSETQ. The V end was cut by 3 bases, the J end by 3 bases, with 12 bases between.

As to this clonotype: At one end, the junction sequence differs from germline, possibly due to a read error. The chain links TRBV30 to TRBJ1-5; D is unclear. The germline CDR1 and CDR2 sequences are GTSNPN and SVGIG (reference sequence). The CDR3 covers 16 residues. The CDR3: CAWSGPSGNSDQPQHF. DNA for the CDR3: TGTGCCTGGAGCGGTCCTTCGGGGAATAGCGATCAGCCCCAGCATTTT.